This T cell receptor (beta chain) was found in a study of T cell changes during pregnancy in multiple sclerosis. CDR3 length: 12 residues. The germline V gene encodes CDR1 LNHDA and CDR2 SQIVND (reference sequence). Trimming removed 7 bases at V and 2 bases at J, with 6 bases between. Data came from immunoSEQ multiplex PCR; TCRdb stores just in-frame clones and leaves some out. Of about 89,000 clones listed, about 93% were seen once; the top ten hold about 0.8%. This specimen consisted of peripheral blood, obtained in the third trimester of pregnancy. This TCR came from a female donor with multiple sclerosis, enrolled in a pregnancy study. The chain uses TRBV19 and TRBJ1-5; D is unclear. This chain's CDR3 is CASNSGNQPQHF. The CDR3 region has the DNA TGTGCCAGTAATAGTGGCAATCAGCCCCAGCATTTT.